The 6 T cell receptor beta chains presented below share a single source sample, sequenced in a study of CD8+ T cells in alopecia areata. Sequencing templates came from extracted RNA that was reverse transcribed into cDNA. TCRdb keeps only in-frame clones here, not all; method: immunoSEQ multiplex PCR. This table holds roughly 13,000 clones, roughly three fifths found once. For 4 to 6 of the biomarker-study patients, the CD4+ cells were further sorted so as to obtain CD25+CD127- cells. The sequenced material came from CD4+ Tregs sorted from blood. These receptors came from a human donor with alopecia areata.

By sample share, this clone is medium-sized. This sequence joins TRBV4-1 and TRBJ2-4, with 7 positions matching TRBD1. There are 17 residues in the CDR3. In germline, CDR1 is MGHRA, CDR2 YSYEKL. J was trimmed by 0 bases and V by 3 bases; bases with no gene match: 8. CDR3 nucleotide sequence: TGCGCCAGCAGCCACGCCGGGACAGCCTTAGCCAAAAACATTCAGTACTTC. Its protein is CASSHAGTALAKNIQYF.

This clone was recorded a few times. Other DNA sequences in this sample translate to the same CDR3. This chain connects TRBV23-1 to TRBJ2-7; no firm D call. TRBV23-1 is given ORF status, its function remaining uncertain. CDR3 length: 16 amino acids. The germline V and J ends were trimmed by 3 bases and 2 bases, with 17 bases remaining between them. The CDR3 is CASSQSLSVTTYEQYF. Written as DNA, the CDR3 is TGCGCCAGCAGTCAGTCGTTGTCTGTCACAACCTACGAGCAGTACTTC.

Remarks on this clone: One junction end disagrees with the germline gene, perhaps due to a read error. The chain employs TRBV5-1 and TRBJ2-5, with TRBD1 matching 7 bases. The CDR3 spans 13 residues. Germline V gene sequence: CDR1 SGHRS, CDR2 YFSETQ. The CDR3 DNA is TGCGCCAGCAGATTGGACAGGCAATCCACCCAGTACTTC. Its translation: CASRLDRQSTQYF.

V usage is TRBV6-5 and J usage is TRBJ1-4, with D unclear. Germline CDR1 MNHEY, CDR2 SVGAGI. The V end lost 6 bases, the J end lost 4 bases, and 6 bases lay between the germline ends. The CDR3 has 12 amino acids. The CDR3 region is CASRSGNEKLFF. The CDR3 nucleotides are TGTGCCAGCAGGTCTGGTAATGAAAAACTGTTTTTT.

CDR3 sequence (DNA): TGTGCCAGCAGTTTGGGGGTATCTGGAAACACCATATATTTT. It is translated as CASSLGVSGNTIYF. This chain uses TRBV28 with TRBJ1-3, with D tentatively TRBD1 (5 bases). Trimming took 3 bases from V and 1 from J, leaving 7 bases between them. This CDR3 has 14 amino acids. Germline CDR1 and CDR2: MDHEN and SYDVKM.

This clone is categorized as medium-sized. CDR3 amino acids: CASSSGQQKYNEQFF. The CDR3 coding sequence is TGTGCCAGCAGCTCAGGACAGCAAAAGTACAATGAGCAGTTCTTC. The chain uses TRBV5-4 and TRBJ2-1; a weak D match, TRBD1 (6 bases). CDR3 size: 15 residues. Trimming removed 3 bases at V and 4 bases at J, with 14 bases between. The germline V gene has CDR1 SGHNT and CDR2 YYREEE (reference sequence).